This is a list of T cell receptor beta chains from one sample in a study of cytomegalovirus exposure and HLA in healthy donors. The protocol was immunoSEQ multiplex PCR, while the TCRdb copy is restricted to in-frame clones and leaves out a portion. This sample has roughly 180,000 clones, with 70% to 85% found just once. The sample comprised PBMCs. These receptors were taken from a girl aged 2 to 10 in good health and CMV-seropositive. Both conserved end residues are part of each CDR3. Fields, in order: J gene, D gene, V gene, clone size, CDR3 DNA, CDR3 protein. D genes are given only for firm matches. Clone size is given for some rows only: seen once, a few or many times, or a class if the clone is expanded.

j_call: TRBJ2-1; d_call: TRBD2; v_call: TRBV2; clone_size: .; cdr3_nt: TGTGCCAGCACCCCCGGGGGGGTAGCGGGGATCAATGAGCAGTTCTTC; cdr3_aa: CASTPGGVAGINEQFF
j_call: TRBJ2-7; d_call: TRBD2; v_call: TRBV5-4; clone_size: .; cdr3_nt: TGTGCCAGCAGCGGGGGAGGGCAGGACGGTTACGAGCAGTACTTC; cdr3_aa: CASSGGGQDGYEQYF
j_call: TRBJ2-1; d_call: TRBD2; v_call: TRBV9; clone_size: .; cdr3_nt: TGTGCCAGCAGCGTCGGACTAGCGTATCGGGGTGAGCAGTTCTTC; cdr3_aa: CASSVGLAYRGEQFF
j_call: TRBJ2-7; d_call: .; v_call: TRBV5-4; clone_size: .; cdr3_nt: TGTGCCAGCAGGACTTGGGGACTTACCTACGAGCAGTACTTC; cdr3_aa: CASRTWGLTYEQYF
j_call: TRBJ2-3; d_call: .; v_call: TRBV6-1; clone_size: .; cdr3_nt: TGTGCCAGCAGTGAAACTCTATCGAGCACAGATACGCAGTATTTT; cdr3_aa: CASSETLSSTDTQYF
j_call: TRBJ1-2; d_call: .; v_call: TRBV19; clone_size: .; cdr3_nt: TGTGCCAGTAGTCGTGACTCAGGTTTTGGGGGGGATGGCTACACCTTC; cdr3_aa: CASSRDSGFGGDGYTF
j_call: TRBJ1-2; d_call: TRBD1; v_call: TRBV7-2; clone_size: few; cdr3_nt: TGTGCCAGCAGCTCCCCAGGGGGAATTTGGAGCACCTTC; cdr3_aa: CASSSPGGIWSTF
j_call: TRBJ2-5; d_call: .; v_call: TRBV5-1; clone_size: .; cdr3_nt: TGCGCCAGCAGTCCCGGGACACTACAAGAGACCCAGTACTTC; cdr3_aa: CASSPGTLQETQYF
j_call: TRBJ1-5; d_call: .; v_call: TRBV30; clone_size: .; cdr3_nt: TGTGCCTGGAGTGTAAGAGAAAATCAGCCCCAGCATTTT; cdr3_aa: CAWSVRENQPQHF
j_call: TRBJ2-3; d_call: .; v_call: TRBV27; clone_size: .; cdr3_nt: TGTGCCAGCAGTCCGGGACTGGTTGCTACAGATACGCAGTATTTT; cdr3_aa: CASSPGLVATDTQYF
j_call: TRBJ1-2; d_call: .; v_call: TRBV27; clone_size: few; cdr3_nt: TGTGCCAGCAGTTTAAGGTCAGGGCTGGGCGGCTACACCTTC; cdr3_aa: CASSLRSGLGGYTF
j_call: TRBJ2-5; d_call: .; v_call: TRBV30; clone_size: once; cdr3_nt: TGTGCCTGGAGTGTTGGGCTGCAAGAGACCCAGTACTTC; cdr3_aa: CAWSVGLQETQYF